There are a few counts of the clone carrying this T cell receptor (beta chain). The template was genomic DNA from peripheral blood, not RNA. From germline, CDR1 is SGHNT and CDR2 YYREEE (reference sequence). The CDR3 spans 15 residues. V was pared by 2 bases and J by 5 bases, with 16 bases between. Multiplex touch-down PCR with TRB-A/B primers amplified rearranged V-D-J TRB sequences. TCRdb analysed the multiplex PCR reads with MiXCR anew, one entry per CDR3 protein. The sample carries about 8,800 distinct CDR3 sequences, around a third recorded once. The data are from a study of T cell repertoires in aging, cancer and after chemotherapy.

Material: blood. The receptor comes from a human donor in good health. This sequence joins TRBV5-4 and TRBJ1-1, with D possibly TRBD1 on 5 matching bases. CDR3 residues: CASSLSGRGETEAFF. The CDR3 DNA sequence: TGTGCCAGCAGCTTATCAGGGCGAGGTGAAACTGAAGCTTTCTTT.